This T cell receptor beta chain was obtained from a study of Graves' ophthalmopathy and Graves' hyperthyroidism. About the study: The study drew peripheral blood at initial diagnosis, before any treatment. Study-level findings and limits: In separating ophthalmopathy from stable hyperthyroidism, a 13-signature model achieved roughly 89% sensitivity and approximately 81% specificity.

This clonotype was found many times. What it binds is unknown. The V and J ends lost 2 bases and 0 bases respectively, with 10 bases between them. The germline V gene encodes CDR1 SGHTA and CDR2 FQGTGA. The CDR3 has 16 residues. Thyroid ultrasound, orbital computed tomography, TRAb, serum thyroxine and clinical symptoms formed the basis of diagnosis. Amplified material comprised TCR beta CDR3 regions derived from RNA transcripts. Second-round multiplex PCR followed a first-round RT-PCR using HTBI primers. TCRdb recomputed calls from the multiplex PCR reads with MiXCR, one row per CDR3 protein. The sample lists a few hundred thousand distinct CDR3 sequences, about a sixth occurring once.

The J gene is TRBJ2-2, the V gene TRBV7-3; a weak D match, TRBD2 (6 bases). The TCR was taken from a woman under 30 with Graves' ophthalmopathy. Sequenced material: peripheral blood. The CDR3 bases are TGTGCCAGCAGCTTAGCAGCGGGCGCGAACACCGGGGAGCTGTTTTTT. As protein: CASSLAAGANTGELFF.